This is a list of T cell receptor beta chains from one sample in a study of blood T cell repertoires in COVID-19. The table came from immunoSEQ multiplex PCR; TCRdb's copy has only in-frame clones and leaves some out. The sample lists around 330,000 clones, 89% occurring once. Sequenced input: PBMCs or T cells enriched from blood (not recorded which). The receptors were gathered from a man aged 60-69 years who had recovered from COVID-19. The CDR3 runs from the conserved cysteine through the conserved F or W. The order of the fields is J gene, clone size, CDR3 length, V gene, D gene, CDR3 DNA, CDR3 protein. D genes are given only for firm matches. Clone size appears in some rows only: once, few, many, or a class for an expanded clone.

TRBJ1-2,.,14,TRBV30,.,TGTGCCTGGAGTGTACAGGCCACTAACTATGGCTACACCTTC,CAWSVQATNYGYTF
TRBJ2-7,.,15,TRBV7-9,TRBD1,TGTGCCAGCAGCTTAGAGGGGATGAGGGGGCTTGAGCAGTACTTC,CASSLEGMRGLEQYF
TRBJ1-5,.,12,TRBV28,.,TGTGCCAGCAGTTTAACGGAAGGAGCCCAGCATTTT,CASSLTEGAQHF
TRBJ1-2,.,15,TRBV5-6,.,TGTGCCAGCAGCCCGCCGGGTGTGTCTAACTATGGCTACACCTTC,CASSPPGVSNYGYTF
TRBJ1-2,.,17,TRBV7-8,.,TGTGCCAGCAGCTTACTTATCCCAGGTGTTATTAACTATGGCTACACCTTC,CASSLLIPGVINYGYTF
TRBJ2-7,.,17,TRBV5-4,TRBD2,TGTGCCAGCAGCATAATGGGACTAGCGGGAAGAAATCTCGAGCAGTACTTC,CASSIMGLAGRNLEQYF
TRBJ2-6,.,15,TRBV5-4,TRBD2,TGTGCCAGCACTCTGGGAGGGTCTGGGGCCAACGTCCTGACTTTC,CASTLGGSGANVLTF
TRBJ2-1,.,15,TRBV3-1/TRBV3-2,TRBD1,TGTGCCAGCAGCCAATGGGACAGGGGGCGCAATGAGCAGTTCTTC,CASSQWDRGRNEQFF
TRBJ1-6,.,14,TRBV6-5,TRBD1,TGTGCCAGCACGACAGGGGGCTACAATTCACCCCTCCACTTT,CASTTGGYNSPLHF
TRBJ2-5,once,14,TRBV5-5,TRBD2,TGTGCCAGCAGTACCGGGACTATTCAAGAGACCCAGTACTTC,CASSTGTIQETQYF
TRBJ1-3,.,14,TRBV24-1,.,TGTGCCACCACGGCGGGACCCCTCTCGAACACCATATATTTT,CATTAGPLSNTIYF
TRBJ1-1,.,14,TRBV2,.,TGTGCCAGCAGTTTAGACGGACGGGGCACTGAAGCTTTCTTT,CASSLDGRGTEAFF
TRBJ1-2,few,16,TRBV27,TRBD1,TGTGCCAGCAGTCCGAACCGGGACAGGCACGACTATGGCTACACCTTC,CASSPNRDRHDYGYTF
TRBJ1-5,few,17,TRBV4-3,.,TGCGCCAGCAGCCAAGAACGTGGCCGCCGGAGGAATCAGCCCCAGCATTTT,CASSQERGRRRNQPQHF
TRBJ2-2,.,16,TRBV18,TRBD2,TGTGCCAGCTCACCCGGACTAGCGGGAGTCGGCGGGGAGCTGTTTTTT,CASSPGLAGVGGELFF
TRBJ2-5,.,14,TRBV27,TRBD1,TGTGCCAGCAGTTGGACAGGGGGCAGCGAGACCCAGTACTTC,CASSWTGGSETQYF
TRBJ2-7,.,15,TRBV28,TRBD2,TGTGCCAGCAGCCCCGTGGGGACTAGCGATTACGAGCAGTACTTC,CASSPVGTSDYEQYF
TRBJ2-1,.,17,TRBV27,TRBD2,TGTGCCAGCAGTTCTAGGGTTGGGCGGGAGGATTACAATGAGCAGTTCTTC,CASSSRVGREDYNEQFF
TRBJ2-2,.,15,TRBV7-2,TRBD2,TGTGCCAGCAGCACCTCTAGCGGGAGTGCCGGGGAGCTGTTTTTT,CASSTSSGSAGELFF
TRBJ2-5,.,15,TRBV11-2,.,TGTGCCAGCAGCTTAGAAAGTCGGGGGCAAGAGACCCAGTACTTC,CASSLESRGQETQYF
TRBJ2-5,.,17,TRBV5-1,TRBD2,TGCGCCAGCAGCGCTACCGGGACTAGCGGGAGGTTAGAGACCCAGTACTTC,CASSATGTSGRLETQYF
TRBJ1-1,.,13,TRBV5-1,.,TGCGCCAGCAGCCCGGACAGATACACTGAAGCTTTCTTT,CASSPDRYTEAFF
TRBJ1-3,.,15,TRBV3-1/TRBV3-2,TRBD1,TGTGCCAGCAGCCAAGTCACCAGGGGGGCAGACACCATATATTTT,CASSQVTRGADTIYF
TRBJ1-6,.,15,TRBV5-1,.,TGCGCCAGCAGCCTCCTCTACGGGTCGAATTCACCCCTCCACTTT,CASSLLYGSNSPLHF
TRBJ2-1,.,17,TRBV5-4,TRBD1,TGTGCCAGCAGCGTACGGACAGGAATCGGCTCCTACAATGAGCAGTTCTTC,CASSVRTGIGSYNEQFF
TRBJ1-4,.,15,TRBV19,TRBD1,TGTGCCAGTAGTCCCTTGACAGGGACTAATGAAAAACTGTTTTTT,CASSPLTGTNEKLFF
TRBJ2-1,.,14,TRBV12-5,TRBD1,TGTGCTAGTGGGCCGGGACAGGGGATCAATGAGCAGTTCTTC,CASGPGQGINEQFF
TRBJ2-1,.,15,TRBV7-2,TRBD1,TGTGCCAGCAGCTTAGGCTCGGGACAGGGCCATGAGCAGTTCTTC,CASSLGSGQGHEQFF
TRBJ1-6,.,16,TRBV5-1,TRBD1,TGCGCCAGCAGCACGGCTACAGGGGGGTTTAATTCACCCCTCCACTTT,CASSTATGGFNSPLHF
TRBJ2-7,.,15,TRBV19,TRBD1,TGTGCCAGTAGATATACAGGGGCCGTATCCTACGAGCAGTACTTC,CASRYTGAVSYEQYF
TRBJ1-1,.,13,TRBV5-1,.,TGCGCCAGCAGCGAGAACTCGGACACTGAAGCTTTCTTT,CASSENSDTEAFF
TRBJ1-2,.,11,TRBV29-1,.,TGCAGCGTCGGGAAGGGCCGTTCGTACACCTTC,CSVGKGRSYTF
TRBJ1-5,.,14,TRBV21-1,.,TGTGCCAGCAGCAAAAGGCGGACAGTTTCAGCCCAGCATTTT,CASSKRRTVSAQHF
TRBJ2-1,.,15,TRBV15,.,TGTGCCACCAGCAGACCGACTAGCTCCTACAATGAGCAGTTCTTC,CATSRPTSSYNEQFF
TRBJ1-2,.,14,TRBV4-3,.,TGCGCCAGCAGCCTAGCGATTACTAACTATGGCTACACCTTC,CASSLAITNYGYTF
TRBJ1-5,once,15,TRBV5-1,TRBD1,TGCGCCAGCAGCGAGGACGCCAACAGGGGACAGCCCCAGCATTTT,CASSEDANRGQPQHF
TRBJ1-4,.,17,TRBV18,TRBD1,TGTGCCAGCTCACCCTTGAACGGACAGGGAACTAATGAAAAACTGTTTTTT,CASSPLNGQGTNEKLFF
TRBJ2-7,.,16,TRBV10-1,TRBD2,TGCGCCAGCAGTGAGAGAGGACTAGCGGGAAGAGGGCAGCAGTACTTC,CASSERGLAGRGQQYF
TRBJ2-1,.,15,TRBV7-3,TRBD2,TGTGCCAGCAGCCCTGGGAGGGCGCAGTACAATGAGCAGTTCTTC,CASSPGRAQYNEQFF
TRBJ1-2,few,15,TRBV4-2,.,TGTGCCAGCAGCCAAGAGCGCGGCCCTAACTATGGCTACACCTTC,CASSQERGPNYGYTF
TRBJ2-7,.,16,TRBV5-1,.,TGCGCCAGCAGCTTGAGTCCTAGGGGAAAGTCCTACGAGCAGTACTTC,CASSLSPRGKSYEQYF
TRBJ2-3,.,15,TRBV7-7,.,TGTGCTAGCAGCTTAGTGGGGGGAGAGGGAGATACGCAGTATTTT,CASSLVGGEGDTQYF
TRBJ1-2,.,15,TRBV9,.,TGTGCCAGCAGCCCAGGTGTGGGGCCGAACTATGGCTACACCTTC,CASSPGVGPNYGYTF
TRBJ2-7,few,14,TRBV5-1,.,TGCGCCAGCAGCTTTACAGGGGGGGATGACGAGCAGTACTTC,CASSFTGGDDEQYF
TRBJ2-3,.,17,TRBV4-3,.,TGCGCCAGCAGCCAAAAAGATACGGGAGCTGGCACAGATACGCAGTATTTT,CASSQKDTGAGTDTQYF
TRBJ1-5,few,14,TRBV2,.,TGTGCCAGCAGTGAACAGGTCGCCAATCAGCCCCAGCATTTT,CASSEQVANQPQHF
TRBJ2-1,.,15,TRBV23-1,TRBD1,TGCGCCAGCAGTCAGGACAGGTGTCCCTACAATGAGCAGTTCTTC,CASSQDRCPYNEQFF
TRBJ1-1,.,14,TRBV7-9,.,TGTGCCAGCAGCCTCGAGGCGGGGGGCACTGAAGCTTTCTTT,CASSLEAGGTEAFF
TRBJ2-7,.,12,TRBV18,.,TGTGCCAGCTCTCAACAGGAGACCGAGCAGTACTTC,CASSQQETEQYF
TRBJ2-2,.,13,TRBV5-1,.,TGCGCCAGCAGCCTACAGGGACCCGGGGAGCTGTTTTTT,CASSLQGPGELFF